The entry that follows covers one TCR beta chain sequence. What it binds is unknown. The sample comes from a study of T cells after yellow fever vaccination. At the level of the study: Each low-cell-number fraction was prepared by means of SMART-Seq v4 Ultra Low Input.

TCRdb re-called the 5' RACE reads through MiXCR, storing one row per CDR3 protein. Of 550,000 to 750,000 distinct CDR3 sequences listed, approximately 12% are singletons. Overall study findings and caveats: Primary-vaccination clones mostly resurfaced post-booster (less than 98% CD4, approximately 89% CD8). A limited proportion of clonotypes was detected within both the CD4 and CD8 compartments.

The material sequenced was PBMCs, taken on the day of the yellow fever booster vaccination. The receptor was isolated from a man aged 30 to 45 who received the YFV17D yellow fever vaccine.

The CDR3 DNA follows: TGCGCCAGCAGCTTGGGTGCCAGGATACTTGAAGAGACCCAGTACTTC. It encodes CASSLGARILEETQYF. This chain connects TRBV5-1 to TRBJ2-5; D not certain. Per the germline V gene, CDR1 is SGHRS and CDR2 is YFSETQ. This CDR3 spans 16 amino acids. The V and J ends lost 0 bases and 3 bases respectively, with 15 bases between them.